This is a list of T cell receptor beta chains from one sample in a study of OX40 agonist ivuxolimab in advanced cancers. Profiled with immunoSEQ multiplex PCR; TCRdb holds only in-frame clones, not every one. The sample lists tens of thousands of clones; about 86% were seen once. The sample was CD4+ or CD8+ T cells sorted from blood, taken in a trial of the OX40 agonist ivuxolimab. These receptors all come from an adult with an advanced solid tumor such as melanoma, head and neck, liver or kidney cancer. Both conserved end residues are part of each CDR3. Each record gives: clone size, V gene, CDR3 length, J gene, D gene, CDR3 DNA, CDR3 protein. A D gene is named only where the DNA matches it firmly. Some rows mark clone size as missing; the rest say once, few, many or name a class of expanded clone.

NA	TRBV6-1	13	TRBJ1-5	TRBD1	TGTGCCAGCAGGGGGACAGGGGCTCAGCCCCAGCATTTT	CASRGTGAQPQHF
NA	TRBV21-1	15	TRBJ1-1	NA	TGTGCCAGCAGCAAAGAGAGGGCAACTCCCCCTGAAGCTTTCTTT	CASSKERATPPEAFF
NA	TRBV7-2	14	TRBJ2-3	TRBD1	TGTGCCAGCAGCTTAGACAGGGGGTTAGATACGCAGTATTTT	CASSLDRGLDTQYF
once	TRBV7-8	16	TRBJ1-5	NA	TGTGCCAGCAGCCACCCTTCCGGGGCGTACAATCAGCCCCAGCATTTT	CASSHPSGAYNQPQHF
NA	TRBV7-8	12	TRBJ1-1	NA	TGTGCCAGCAGCTTATTGGGAACTGAAGCTTTCTTT	CASSLLGTEAFF
NA	TRBV6-1	13	TRBJ2-7	NA	TGTGCCAGCAGTGAGGGCAGGCCCTACGAGCAGTACTTC	CASSEGRPYEQYF
once	TRBV4-3	16	TRBJ2-5	TRBD1	TGCGCCAGCAGCCAGGACCAGAGCAGGGGGCGAGAGACCCAGTACTTC	CASSQDQSRGRETQYF
once	TRBV7-2	15	TRBJ1-2	NA	TGTGCCAGCAGCTCCGACAGAGCTGCTAACTATGGCTACACCTTC	CASSSDRAANYGYTF
NA	TRBV28	12	TRBJ1-2	NA	TGTGCCTGCCTGAACCGGGGCTATGGCTACACCTTC	CACLNRGYGYTF
once	TRBV28	15	TRBJ2-5	NA	TGTGCCAGCAGTCCCCCCCTGGACAGCAAAGAGACCCAGTACTTC	CASSPPLDSKETQYF
NA	TRBV28	13	TRBJ2-5	NA	TGTGCCACCAACCGGGGAAACCAAGAGACCCAGTACTTC	CATNRGNQETQYF
NA	TRBV27	16	TRBJ1-4	NA	TGTGCCAGCAGTCGCTCCTCAGGGGCGAGGAGTGAAAAACTGTTTTTT	CASSRSSGARSEKLFF
NA	TRBV11-2	15	TRBJ2-3	NA	TGTGCCAGCAGCTTACTCCAGGGGTTCACAGATACGCAGTATTTT	CASSLLQGFTDTQYF
NA	TRBV7-9	15	TRBJ2-1	TRBD2	TGTGCCAGCAGCTCTGGACTAGCGGAATACAATGAGCAGTTCTTC	CASSSGLAEYNEQFF
NA	TRBV19	13	TRBJ2-1	NA	TGTGCCAGTAGTATTGAAGGGAGCCGTGAGCAGTTCTTC	CASSIEGSREQFF
NA	TRBV6-1	14	TRBJ2-3	NA	TGTGCCAGCAGTGAATTTTCTTTAGGGGATACGCAGTATTTT	CASSEFSLGDTQYF
NA	TRBV2	13	TRBJ1-1	NA	TGTGCCAGCACTTGGACCGCGAACACTGAAGCTTTCTTT	CASTWTANTEAFF
NA	TRBV9	14	TRBJ1-5	TRBD1	TGTGCCAGCAGCGTTGGGACAGCAAATCAGCCCCAGCATTTT	CASSVGTANQPQHF
NA	TRBV4-2	16	TRBJ1-4	TRBD1	TGTGCCAGCACCGAAACGGCACAGGGGGTCAGTGAAAAACTGTTTTTT	CASTETAQGVSEKLFF
NA	TRBV7-9	14	TRBJ1-5	TRBD1	TGTGCCAGCACGACAGGGGGCGTCAATCAGCCCCAGCATTTT	CASTTGGVNQPQHF
NA	TRBV7-9	15	TRBJ2-2	NA	TGTGCCAGCAGCTTGGGGCTTACTAACACCGGGGAGCTGTTTTTT	CASSLGLTNTGELFF
NA	TRBV10-3	14	TRBJ2-1	TRBD2	TGTGCCATCACCCGGGACTACGCCAACAATGAGCAGTTCTTC	CAITRDYANNEQFF
few	TRBV5-1	16	TRBJ1-1	NA	TGCGCCAGCAGCTTGGTAGGGTTCCGCGGGAACACTGAAGCTTTCTTT	CASSLVGFRGNTEAFF
NA	TRBV7-2	12	TRBJ2-7	NA	TGTGCCAGCAGGGGGAGAAGCTACGAGCAGTACTTC	CASRGRSYEQYF
NA	TRBV7-9	13	TRBJ1-6	NA	TGTGCCAGCAGCTTACCCTATAATTCACCCCTCCACTTT	CASSLPYNSPLHF
NA	TRBV27	17	TRBJ2-1	TRBD2	TGTGCCAGCAGTTCCCGGGTGGGCGGGAGCCTATACAATGAGCAGTTCTTC	CASSSRVGGSLYNEQFF
NA	TRBV5-8	15	TRBJ1-1	NA	TGTGCCAGCAGCTTGGTGGCCAGGGCAGGCACTGAAGCTTTCTTT	CASSLVARAGTEAFF
NA	TRBV7-2	17	TRBJ2-1	NA	TGTGCCAGCAGCCCGAGGTGGCTTTCCGGCTCCTACAATGAGCAGTTCTTC	CASSPRWLSGSYNEQFF
NA	TRBV7-9	14	TRBJ1-3	NA	TGTGCCAGCAGCTTTGGGCAGCCCAGGGGCACCATATATTTT	CASSFGQPRGTIYF
NA	TRBV28	14	TRBJ1-2	NA	TGTGCCAGCAGCAATCAGGGACCGGTCTATGGCTACACCTTC	CASSNQGPVYGYTF
NA	TRBV27	15	TRBJ1-5	TRBD1	TGTGCCAGCAGTTTAATCAGGGGGCAGAATCAGCCCCAGCATTTT	CASSLIRGQNQPQHF
NA	TRBV7-2	13	TRBJ2-7	NA	TGTGCCAGCAGCCGCACAACCTCCTACGAGCAGTACTTC	CASSRTTSYEQYF
NA	TRBV7-3	13	TRBJ1-4	TRBD1	TGTGCCAGCGGGAACAGGGGGCTTGAAAAACTGTTTTTT	CASGNRGLEKLFF
NA	TRBV19	14	TRBJ2-3	TRBD2	TGTGCCAGCAACTCTAGGCGGGAGACAGATACGCAGTATTTT	CASNSRRETDTQYF
NA	TRBV30	11	TRBJ1-1	NA	TGTGCCTGGAGTGTGAACACTGAAGCTTTCTTT	CAWSVNTEAFF
NA	TRBV30	11	TRBJ2-5	NA	TGTGCTCTCACTAGGGTAGAGACCCAGTACTTC	CALTRVETQYF
NA	TRBV7-2	14	TRBJ1-2	NA	TGTGCCAGCAGCTTAGGAGGGGGTAGCTATGGCTACACCTTC	CASSLGGGSYGYTF
NA	TRBV11-2	17	TRBJ2-1	TRBD2	TGTGCCAGCAGCCCACGGACTAGCGGGAGATCCTACAATGAGCAGTTCTTC	CASSPRTSGRSYNEQFF
few	TRBV18	18	TRBJ2-3	NA	TGTGCCAGCTCACCTGTGGGTTCTTGGGGATCCTCTACAGATACGCAGTATTTT	CASSPVGSWGSSTDTQYF
NA	TRBV5-1	15	TRBJ2-2	TRBD1	TGCGCCAGCAGCCCGGTTGGACAGGGAATCGGGGAGCTGTTTTTT	CASSPVGQGIGELFF
NA	TRBV5-5	13	TRBJ1-1	NA	TGTGCCAGCAGCCCTAATGGGGGGGCTGAAGCTTTCTTT	CASSPNGGAEAFF
NA	TRBV7-3	16	TRBJ2-6	NA	TGTGCCAGCAGCTTATTAGGGGTCTCTGGGGCCAACGTCCTGACTTTC	CASSLLGVSGANVLTF
NA	TRBV9	16	TRBJ2-3	NA	TGTGCCAGCAGCGTAGACCTTGCGGGGGCGGGAGATACGCAGTATTTT	CASSVDLAGAGDTQYF
NA	TRBV15	15	TRBJ2-1	NA	TGTGCCACCAGCAGAGAAGGCGGCTCCTACAATGAGCAGTTCTTC	CATSREGGSYNEQFF
NA	TRBV27	15	TRBJ2-7	NA	TGTGCCAGCAGTTCTCTCCGGGATCTAACCTACGAGCAGTACTTC	CASSSLRDLTYEQYF
NA	TRBV4-2	14	TRBJ2-3	TRBD2	TGTGCCAGCAGCCAGGCTCGACTAGCCTATACGCAGTATTTT	CASSQARLAYTQYF
NA	TRBV5-8	14	TRBJ2-7	NA	TGTGCCAGCAGCTTAGACATTGGGGCCTACGAGCAGTACTTC	CASSLDIGAYEQYF
NA	TRBV7-9	15	TRBJ2-2	TRBD1	TGTGCCAGCAGCACCGACAGGGGTAACACCGGGGAGCTGTTTTTT	CASSTDRGNTGELFF
NA	TRBV20-1	11	TRBJ2-5	NA	TGCACCCAGGGGGGGAAAGAGACCCAGTACTTC	CTQGGKETQYF
once	TRBV29-1	11	TRBJ1-3	NA	TGCAGCGGATTAAACGGAAACACCATATATTTT	CSGLNGNTIYF
NA	TRBV11-2	15	TRBJ1-2	TRBD1	TGTGCCAGCAGCTTAGGTAGACAGGGGCTTGATGGCTACACCTTC	CASSLGRQGLDGYTF
NA	TRBV28	11	TRBJ1-1	NA	TGTGCCAGCACCTCTGAGGGGGTAACTTTCTTT	CASTSEGVTFF
few	TRBV19	13	TRBJ1-1	NA	TGTGCCAGTAGCGAGGGAGTGAACACTGAAGCTTTCTTT	CASSEGVNTEAFF
NA	TRBV27	14	TRBJ2-2	NA	TGTGCCAGCAGACGGTATCTGAACACCGGGGAGCTGTTTTTT	CASRRYLNTGELFF
NA	TRBV27	15	TRBJ1-4	TRBD1	TGTGCCAGCAGATGGGGACAGGGATCTAATGAAAAACTGTTTTTT	CASRWGQGSNEKLFF
once	TRBV5-6	14	TRBJ2-7	TRBD2	TGTGCCAGCAGCCTGCTAGCGGGGGGTTACGAGCAGTACTTC	CASSLLAGGYEQYF